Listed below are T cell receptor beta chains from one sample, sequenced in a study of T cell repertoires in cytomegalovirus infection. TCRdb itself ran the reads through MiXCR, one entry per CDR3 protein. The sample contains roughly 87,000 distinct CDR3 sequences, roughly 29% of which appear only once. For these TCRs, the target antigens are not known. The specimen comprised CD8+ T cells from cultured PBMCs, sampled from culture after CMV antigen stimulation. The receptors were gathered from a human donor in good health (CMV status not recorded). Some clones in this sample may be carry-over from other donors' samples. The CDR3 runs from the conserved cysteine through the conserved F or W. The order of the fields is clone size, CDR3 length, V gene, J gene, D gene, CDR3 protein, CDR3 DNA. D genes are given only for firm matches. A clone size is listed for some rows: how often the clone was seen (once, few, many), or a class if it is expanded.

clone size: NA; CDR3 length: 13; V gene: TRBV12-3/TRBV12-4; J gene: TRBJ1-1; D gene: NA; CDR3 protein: CASSTTGNTEAFF; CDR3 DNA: TGTGCCAGCAGCACGACAGGGAACACTGAAGCTTTCTTT
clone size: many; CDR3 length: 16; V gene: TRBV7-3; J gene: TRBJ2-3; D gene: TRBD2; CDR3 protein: CASSLIGGGYTDTQYF; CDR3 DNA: TGTGCCAGCAGCTTAATTGGCGGGGGATACACAGATACGCAGTATTTT
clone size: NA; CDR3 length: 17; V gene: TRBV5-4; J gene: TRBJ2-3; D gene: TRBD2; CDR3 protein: CASSFPRGGGSTDTQYF; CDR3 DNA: TGTGCCAGCAGCTTCCCAAGGGGCGGGGGAAGCACAGATACGCAGTATTTT
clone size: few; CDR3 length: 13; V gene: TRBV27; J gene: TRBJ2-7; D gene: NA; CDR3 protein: CASSFASSYEQYF; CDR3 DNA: TGTGCCAGCAGTTTCGCCAGCTCCTACGAGCAGTACTTC
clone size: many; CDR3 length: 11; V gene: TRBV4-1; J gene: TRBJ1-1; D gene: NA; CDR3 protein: CASSQTDRAFF; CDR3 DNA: TGCGCCAGCAGCCAAACGGACAGAGCTTTCTTT
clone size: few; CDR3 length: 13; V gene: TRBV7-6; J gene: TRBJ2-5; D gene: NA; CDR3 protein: CASSLYGVETQYF; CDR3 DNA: TGTGCCAGCAGCTTATATGGGGTAGAGACCCAGTACTTC
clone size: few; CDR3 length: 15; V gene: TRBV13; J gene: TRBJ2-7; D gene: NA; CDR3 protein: CASSSLTGGPYEQYF; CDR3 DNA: TGTGCCAGCAGCTCCCTGACAGGAGGCCCCTACGAGCAGTACTTC
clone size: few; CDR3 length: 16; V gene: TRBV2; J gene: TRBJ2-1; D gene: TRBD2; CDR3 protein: CASSDPAGGPDNEQFF; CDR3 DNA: TGTGCCAGCAGTGATCCCGCGGGGGGGCCGGACAATGAGCAGTTCTTC
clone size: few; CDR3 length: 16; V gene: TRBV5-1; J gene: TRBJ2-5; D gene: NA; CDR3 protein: CASSLIRGPGQETQYF; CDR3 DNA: TGCGCCAGCAGCTTGATACGGGGGCCGGGGCAAGAGACCCAGTACTTC
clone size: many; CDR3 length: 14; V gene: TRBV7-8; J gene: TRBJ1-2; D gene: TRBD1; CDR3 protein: CASSARQGGEGYTF; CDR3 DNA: TGTGCCAGCAGCGCGAGACAGGGGGGTGAGGGCTACACCTTC
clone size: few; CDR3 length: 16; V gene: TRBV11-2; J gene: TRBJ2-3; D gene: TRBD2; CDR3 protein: CASSHTGGGVTDTQYF; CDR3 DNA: TGTGCCAGCAGCCATACGGGCGGGGGGGTCACAGATACGCAGTATTTT
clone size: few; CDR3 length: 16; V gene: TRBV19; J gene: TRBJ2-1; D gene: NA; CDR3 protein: CASSQLAINSYNEQFF; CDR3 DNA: TGTGCCAGTAGCCAACTAGCAATTAACTCCTACAATGAGCAGTTCTTC
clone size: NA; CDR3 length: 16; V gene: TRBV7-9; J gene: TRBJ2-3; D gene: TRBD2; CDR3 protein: CASSLRRGASTDTQYF; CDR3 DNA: TGTGCCAGCAGCTTACGGCGGGGGGCAAGCACAGATACGCAGTATTTT
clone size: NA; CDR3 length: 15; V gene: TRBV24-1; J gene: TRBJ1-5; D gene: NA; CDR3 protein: CATSGQDEGNQPQHF; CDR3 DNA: TGTGCCACCAGTGGCCAAGATGAGGGCAATCAGCCCCAGCATTTT
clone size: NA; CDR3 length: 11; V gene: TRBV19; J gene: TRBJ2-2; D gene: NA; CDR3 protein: CASREAGELFF; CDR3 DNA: TGTGCCAGTAGGGAGGCCGGGGAGCTGTTTTTT
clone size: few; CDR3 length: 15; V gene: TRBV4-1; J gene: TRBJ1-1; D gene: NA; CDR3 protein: CASSQTRVTNTEAFF; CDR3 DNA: TGCGCCAGCAGCCAAACCCGAGTAACGAACACTGAAGCTTTCTTT
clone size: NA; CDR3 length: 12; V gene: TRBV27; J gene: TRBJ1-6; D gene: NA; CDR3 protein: CASSFGYSPLHF; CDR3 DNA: TGTGCCAGCAGTTTCGGGTACTCACCCCTCCACTTT
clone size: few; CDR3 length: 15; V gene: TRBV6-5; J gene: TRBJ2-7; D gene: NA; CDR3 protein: CASSLGQERPYEQYF; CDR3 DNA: TGTGCCAGCAGCCTGGGACAAGAACGACCCTACGAGCAGTACTTC
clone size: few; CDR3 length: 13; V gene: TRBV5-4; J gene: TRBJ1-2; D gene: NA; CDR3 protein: CASSVDSGYGYTF; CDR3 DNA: TGTGCCAGCAGCGTGGACAGTGGCTATGGCTACACCTTC
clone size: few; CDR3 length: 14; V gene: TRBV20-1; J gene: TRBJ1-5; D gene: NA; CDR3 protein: CSAHPGGNNQPQHF; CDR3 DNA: TGCAGTGCTCATCCTGGTGGGAACAATCAGCCCCAGCATTTT
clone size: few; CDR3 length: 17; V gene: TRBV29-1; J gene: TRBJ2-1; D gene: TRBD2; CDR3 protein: CSVGGGLSGGGENEQFF; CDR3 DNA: TGCAGCGTTGGGGGGGGCCTTAGCGGGGGCGGGGAGAATGAGCAGTTCTTC
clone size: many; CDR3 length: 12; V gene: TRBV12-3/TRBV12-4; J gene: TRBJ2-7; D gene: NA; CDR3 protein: CASSLGQYEQYF; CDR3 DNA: TGTGCCAGCAGTTTGGGTCAGTACGAGCAGTACTTC